The 27 T cell receptor beta chains reported below all come from one sample, sequenced in a study of shared clonotypes between healthy human individuals. Profiling relied on immunoSEQ multiplex PCR, and the TCRdb table lists in-frame clones only, not all of them. The table shows 170,000 or so clones, with 65% to 70% occurring only once. Sequencing was done on a sample of memory CD4+ T cells sorted from blood. Subset indicated: CD45RA-negative fraction. These receptors were taken from a man aged 30 to 39 in good health.

This clone was detected only once. This chain connects TRBV5-6 to TRBJ2-2; D is perhaps TRBD2 (5 bases). Trimming cost V 1 base and J 4 bases, with 14 bases left between them. Germline lookup yields CDR1 SGHDT and CDR2 YYEEEE. The CDR3 covers 16 residues. The CDR3 DNA reads as TGTGCCAGCAGCTTGTTAGCGTTGCGCAGCACCGGGGAGCTGTTTTTT. This codes for CASSLLALRSTGELFF.

In DNA, the CDR3 is TGTGCCAGCAGCATGGGACATCTTGGGAATGAGCAGTTCTTC. Its protein product is CASSMGHLGNEQFF. The V gene is TRBV7-2, the J gene TRBJ2-1, with a possible D match to TRBD1 (6 bases). Trimming stripped 5 bases from V and 7 bases from J, with 15 bases between. CDR1 and CDR2 (germline): SGHTA, FQGNSA. The CDR3 runs to 14 residues.

This clone was observed a single time. The CDR3 region has the DNA TGTGCCAGCAGCTTAGCGCCTGGGGGCACGTACGAGCAGTACTTC. This translates into CASSLAPGGTYEQYF. The J gene is TRBJ2-7, the V gene TRBV7-7; a possible D gene is TRBD1 (6 bases). V lost 0 bases to trimming and J lost 4 bases, with 13 bases between them. The CDR3 contains 15 residues. Germline CDR1 is SSHAT and CDR2 is FNYEAQ (reference sequence).

The chain is built from TRBV5-1 and TRBJ1-4; TRBD1 might be the D (5 bases). Deletions cut 0 bases from V and 5 bases from J, with 8 bases between. In germline, CDR1 is SGHRS, CDR2 YFSETQ. The CDR3 runs to 14 residues. CDR3 region: CASSLGQTNEKLFF. As DNA, the CDR3 is TGCGCCAGCAGCTTGGGACAGACAAATGAAAAACTGTTTTTT.

The gene calls are TRBV11-2 and TRBJ2-1; D remains unclear. Germline CDR1 SGHAT, CDR2 FQNNGV. The V end lost 1 base, the J end lost 5 bases, and 9 bases lay between the germline ends. The CDR3 sequence is 14 residues long. CDR3 sequence reads: CASSLGRQDNEQFF. The CDR3, as DNA: TGTGCCAGCAGCTTAGGTCGGCAGGACAATGAGCAGTTCTTC.

The chain is built from TRBV6-6 and TRBJ2-6; the match to TRBD1 covers 10 bases. V gave up 7 bases and J gave up 1 base; unmatched junction bases: 4. CDR1 is MNHNY and CDR2 is SVGAGI in the germline V gene (reference sequence). The CDR3 spans 16 residues. The CDR3 DNA sequence: TGTGCCAGCACCCCGGGACAGGGGTCTGGGGCCAACGTCCTGACTTTC. Its protein is CASTPGQGSGANVLTF.

This rearrangement joins TRBV5-4 to TRBJ2-3, with 7 bases aligning to TRBD2. With V trimmed by 4 bases and J by 0 bases, 8 bases remained unmatched. Germline V gene sequence: CDR1 SGHNT, CDR2 YYREEE (reference sequence). This CDR3 comprises 16 residues. CDR3 in amino acids: CASSPTGTTSTDTQYF. The CDR3 nucleotides read TGTGCCAGCAGCCCTACCGGGACTACTAGCACAGATACGCAGTATTTT.

V is TRBV2 and J is TRBJ2-7, with 9 bases identical to TRBD1. Germline loops: CDR1 SNHLY, CDR2 FYNNEI. The V gene end was trimmed by 8 bases and the J gene end by 3 bases; junction bases not matched to a gene: 8. The CDR3 runs to 14 residues. In DNA form, the CDR3 reads TGTGCCAGCGACACAGGGGGCCCTGGCTACGAGCAGTACTTC. Translating it yields CASDTGGPGYEQYF. The whole variable domain, remainder taken from reference TRBV2 and TRBJ2-7, is EPEVTQTPSHQVTQMGQEVILRCVPISNHLYFYWYRQILGQKVEFLVSFYNNEISEKSEIFDDQFSVERPDGSNFTLKIRSTKLEDSAMYFCASDTGGPGYEQYFGPGTRLTVT.

This sequence joins TRBV6-1 and TRBJ1-1; D is uncertain. The CDR3 totals 13 residues. Trimming removed 4 bases from V and 6 bases from J, with 12 bases in between. Germline lookup yields CDR1 MNHNS and CDR2 SASEGT. DNA for the CDR3: TGTGCCAGCAGTGCCGAGGTGCTGGCTGAAGCTTTCTTT. This gives the protein CASSAEVLAEAFF.

The chain carries TRBV5-1 and TRBJ2-5, with 9 bases matching TRBD1. CDR1 SGHRS and CDR2 YFSETQ come from the germline V gene. The CDR3 is made up of 16 amino acids. With V trimmed by 4 bases and J by 1 base, 8 bases remained unmatched. CDR3 amino acids: CASSLYGTGLQETQYF. The CDR3, as DNA: TGCGCCAGCAGCCTGTATGGGACAGGGCTCCAAGAGACCCAGTACTTC. The full variable domain, rest sourced from reference TRBV5-1 and TRBJ2-5, is KAGVTQTPRYLIKTRGQQVTLSCSPISGHRSVSWYQQTPGQGLQFLFEYFSETQRNKGNFPGRFSGRQFSNSRSEMNVSTLELGDSALYLCASSLYGTGLQETQYFGPGTRLLVL.

V gene TRBV5-4 combines with J gene TRBJ2-3; a possible D gene is TRBD2 (6 bases). Trimming shortened V by 2 bases and J by 5 bases, and 15 bases separated the two germline ends. CDR1 is SGHNT, CDR2 YYREEE, per germline (reference sequence). CDR3 length equals 15 residues. This chain's CDR3 is CASSLETRRGDTQYF. The CDR3 bases are TGTGCCAGCAGCTTAGAGACTCGGAGGGGAGATACGCAGTATTTT.

Remarks on this clone: A far bigger clonotype differs at one base, so this is likely a read error. In the same sample, other DNA sequences code for this CDR3. This chain uses TRBV7-2 with TRBJ1-1, with D possibly TRBD1 on 5 matching bases. CDR3 length: 13 residues. Per the germline V gene, CDR1 is SGHTA and CDR2 is FQGNSA. The CDR3 DNA is TGTGCCAGTAGCTTAGGACACAACACTGAAGCTTTCTTT. Residues: CASSLGHNTEAFF.

The chain joins TRBV5-1 to TRBJ2-3; 7 bases line up with TRBD2. From germline, CDR1 is SGHRS and CDR2 YFSETQ. The CDR3 is 14 amino acids. The V segment lost 0 bases and the J segment 4 bases; nucleotides outside the gene matches: 2. CDR3: CASSLGGGSDTQYF. The CDR3 coding sequence is TGCGCCAGCAGCTTGGGCGGGGGTTCAGATACGCAGTATTTT.

The CDR3 here is CASRLGVSGSTDTQYF. CDR3 nucleotide sequence: TGCGCCAGTAGACTTGGGGTTAGCGGTAGCACAGATACGCAGTATTTT. V gene TRBV5-1 combines with J gene TRBJ2-3, with TRBD2 as a possible D gene (6 bases). Trimming removed 8 bases at V and 0 bases at J, with 19 bases between. CDR3 length equals 16 residues. Per the germline V gene, CDR1 is SGHRS and CDR2 is YFSETQ.

The table lists this clone with many counts. The chain links TRBV7-2 to TRBJ2-3, with a tentative D call TRBD2 (6 bases). Trimming left V 4 bases short and J 6 bases short, with 17 bases between. The CDR3 covers 15 residues. The germline V gene has CDR1 SGHTA and CDR2 FQGNSA. CDR3 residues: CASSSGGQGVDTQYF. The CDR3 DNA follows: TGTGCCAGCAGCTCCGGAGGGCAGGGAGTCGATACGCAGTATTTT. Together with reference TRBV7-2 and TRBJ2-3, the CDR3 gives the full variable domain: GAGVSQSPSNKVTEKGKDVELRCDPISGHTALYWYRQSLGQGLEFLIYFQGNSAPDKSGLPSDRFSAERTGGSVSTLTIQRTQQEDSAVYLCASSSGGQGVDTQYFGPGTRLTVL.

This clone was seen a handful of times. The chain combines TRBV25-1 with TRBJ2-3; no clear D gene. Germline assignment: CDR1 MGHDK and CDR2 SYGVNS. V was trimmed by 1 base and J by 6 bases, leaving 20 bases between them. The CDR3 runs 17 residues. DNA for the CDR3: TGTGCCAGCAGTGAATCTCAATTCCAGGTTCCTCTGGATACGCAGTATTTT. As protein: CASSESQFQVPLDTQYF.

The chain is built from TRBV19 and TRBJ1-5; 8 bases line up with TRBD1. V dropped 5 bases and J dropped 6; count of bases not matched to a gene: 18. The CDR3 loop spans 18 amino acids. Germline lookup yields CDR1 LNHDA and CDR2 SQIVND (reference sequence). CDR3 sequence reads: CASSSGQGQYGAAQPQHF. CDR3 coding DNA: TGTGCCAGTAGTTCCGGACAGGGCCAATATGGGGCGGCTCAGCCCCAGCATTTT. The full variable domain, completed using reference TRBV19 and TRBJ1-5, is DGGITQSPKYLFRKEGQNVTLSCEQNLNHDAMYWYRQDPGQGLRLIYYSQIVNDFQKGDIAEGYSVSREKKESFPLTVTSAQKNPTAFYLCASSSGQGQYGAAQPQHFGDGTRLSIL.

On this clone itself: Given a much more abundant clone one base away, this may be a read error. The same CDR3 is also encoded by other DNA sequences in this sample. The V and J genes are TRBV5-1 and TRBJ2-7; no clear D gene. Trimming stripped 0 bases from V and 2 bases from J, with 6 bases between. The CDR3 totals 13 residues. Germline CDR1 and CDR2: SGHRS and YFSETQ. The CDR3 DNA sequence: TGCGCCAGCAGCTTGGAAGGAGCCTACGAGCAGTACTTC. Its protein is CASSLEGAYEQYF. Complete variable domain (other parts from reference TRBV5-1 and TRBJ2-7): KAGVTQTPRYLIKTRGQQVTLSCSPISGHRSVSWYQQTPGQGLQFLFEYFSETQRNKGNFPGRFSGRQFSNSRSEMNVSTLELGDSALYLCASSLEGAYEQYFGPGTRLTVT.

The V gene is TRBV28, the J gene TRBJ1-1, with 7 nucleotides matching TRBD1. The CDR3 spans 15 residues. CDR1 and CDR2 (germline): MDHEN, SYDVKM. With V trimmed by 2 bases and J by 1 base, 4 bases remained unmatched. The CDR3 region has the DNA TGTGCCAGCAGTTTAAAGGGGGCCGGGAACACTGAAGCTTTCTTT. Translation gives CASSLKGAGNTEAFF.

This clone was recorded once. This chain joins TRBV11-3 and TRBJ2-7; TRBD1 matches at 8 bases. The CDR3 is made up of 15 amino acids. In germline, CDR1 is SGHNT, CDR2 YENEEA. V trimming: 0 bases; J trimming: 5 bases; junction bases outside the gene matches: 6. CDR3 residues: CASSLDQGASDEQYF. DNA of the CDR3: TGTGCCAGCAGCTTAGACCAGGGGGCGTCCGACGAGCAGTACTTC. The full variable domain, in which reference TRBV11-3 and TRBJ2-7 provide the parts outside the CDR3, is EAGVVQSPRYKIIEKKQPVAFWCNPISGHNTLYWYLQNLGQGPELLIRYENEEAVDDSQLPKDRFSAERLKGVDSTLKIQPAELGDSAVYLCASSLDQGASDEQYFGPGTRLTVT.

The CDR3 coding sequence is TGTGCCAGCTCAGCGGGAGCGAGTTACAATGAGCAGTTCTTC. Translating it yields CASSAGASYNEQFF. The V gene is TRBV18, the J gene TRBJ2-1; 7 nucleotides match TRBD2. Germline loops: CDR1 KGHSH, CDR2 LQKENI. This CDR3 is 14 amino acids long. V lost 5 bases and J lost 4; bases outside the gene matches: 5.

The chain uses TRBV9 and TRBJ2-1, with unresolved D. Germline values: CDR1 SGDLS, CDR2 YYNGEE. This CDR3 region has 14 residues. V was trimmed by 2 bases and J by 5 bases, leaving 11 bases between them. The CDR3 is CASSVYSENNEQFF. The DNA of the CDR3 is TGTGCCAGCAGCGTTTACAGTGAGAACAATGAGCAGTTCTTC.

The rearrangement uses TRBV5-1 and TRBJ2-3, with D possibly being TRBD1 (5 bases). Germline assignment: CDR1 SGHRS and CDR2 YFSETQ. This CDR3 contains 15 residues. Trimming stripped 2 bases from V and 6 bases from J, with 16 bases between. The chain's CDR3 is CASSFSGNARDTQYF. The DNA of the CDR3 is TGCGCCAGCAGCTTCTCAGGGAATGCTAGGGATACGCAGTATTTT.

This rearrangement joins TRBV6-5 to TRBJ2-5; D gene ambiguous. Germline V gives CDR1 MNHEY, CDR2 SVGAGI. V gave up 2 bases and J gave up 5 bases, with 18 bases separating them. The CDR3 extends over 16 amino acids. CDR3 in DNA: TGTGCCAGCAGTTACACCCTCGGGTCCGGCTGGGAGACCCAGTACTTC. As protein: CASSYTLGSGWETQYF.

This chain links TRBV18 with TRBJ1-3, with TRBD1 as a possible D gene (6 bases). Germline V lookup: CDR1 KGHSH, CDR2 LQKENI. Trimming took 5 bases from V and 4 from J, leaving 18 bases between them. The CDR3 is made up of 16 amino acids. The CDR3 is CASSNLEGGPGNTIYF. The CDR3 bases are TGTGCCAGCTCAAACCTCGAGGGGGGACCCGGAAACACCATATATTTT.

The CDR3 reads CASQNMGQGGFRELFF. CDR3 coding DNA: TGTGCCAGCCAGAATATGGGACAGGGTGGTTTCAGGGAGCTGTTTTTT. This chain connects TRBV25-1 to TRBJ2-2; 9 bases match TRBD1. The CDR3 has 16 residues. V was pared by 8 bases and J by 9 bases, with 16 bases of the junction left unmatched. Germline CDR1 is MGHDK and CDR2 is SYGVNS. The complete variable domain, with remaining parts taken from reference TRBV25-1 and TRBJ2-2, reads EADIYQTPRYLVIGTGKKITLECSQTMGHDKMYWYQQDPGMELHLIHYSYGVNSTEKGDLSSESTVSRIRTEHFPLTLESARPSHTSQYLCASQNMGQGGFRELFFGEGSRLTVL.

This clone came up a few times. The chain carries TRBV5-1 and TRBJ2-3, with D maybe TRBD2 (5 bases). The CDR3 is 14 amino acids. V was pared by 0 bases and J by 7 bases, with 12 bases between. Germline V gene lookup returns CDR1 SGHRS and CDR2 YFSETQ. Written as DNA, the CDR3 is TGCGCCAGCAGCTTGGAACTAGAGGGAAATACGCAGTATTTT. It codes for CASSLELEGNTQYF.